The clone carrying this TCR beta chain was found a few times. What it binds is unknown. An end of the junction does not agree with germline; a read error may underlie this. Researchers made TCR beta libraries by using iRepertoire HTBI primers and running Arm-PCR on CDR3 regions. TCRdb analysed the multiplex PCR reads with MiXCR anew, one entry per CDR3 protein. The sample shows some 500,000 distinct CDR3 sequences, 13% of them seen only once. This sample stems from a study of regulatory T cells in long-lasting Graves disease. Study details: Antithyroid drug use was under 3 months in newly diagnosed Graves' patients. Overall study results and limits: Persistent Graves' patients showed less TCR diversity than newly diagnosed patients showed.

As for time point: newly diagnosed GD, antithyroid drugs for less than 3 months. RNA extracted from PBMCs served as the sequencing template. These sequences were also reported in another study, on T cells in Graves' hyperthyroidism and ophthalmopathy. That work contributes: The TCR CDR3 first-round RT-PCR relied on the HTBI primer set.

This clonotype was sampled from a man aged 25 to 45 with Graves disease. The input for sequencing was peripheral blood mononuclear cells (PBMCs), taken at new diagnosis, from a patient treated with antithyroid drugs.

CDR3 amino acids: CASSPGSAGVAYEQCF. In DNA, the CDR3 is TGCGCCAGCAGTCCGGGTTCAGCGGGAGTAGCCTACGAGCAGTGCTTC. The V call is TRBV10-1, the J call TRBJ2-7, with TRBD2 identical over 8 bases. CDR1 is WNHNN, CDR2 SYGVQD, per germline (reference sequence). The CDR3 consists of 16 residues.